These 9 T cell receptor beta chains were sequenced from one sample in a study of T-cell reconstitution after alpha-beta-depleted transplantation in children. Unique molecular identifiers featured in how the TCRbeta library was prepared. Each CDR3 protein gets one entry after TCRdb re-called the PCR reads with MiXCR. The repertoire holds under 250,000 distinct CDR3 sequences, with 24% as singletons. The sequences come from PBMCs, mostly from graft donor cells, collected 360 days after TCRalphabeta/CD19-depleted stem cell transplant. The receptor set was obtained from a female patient aged 2 to 10 who had a stem cell transplant for congenital amegakaryocytic thrombocytopenia, so the T cells may come from the graft donor.

The rearrangement links TRBV3-1 to TRBJ2-4, with 7 bases fitting TRBD1. The CDR3 is 15 residues long. Losses at the gene ends were 5 bases for V and 0 bases for J; bases not matched to a gene: 4. The germline gives CDR1 LGHDT, CDR2 YNNKEL (reference sequence). The CDR3 is CASSSPGGAKNIQYF. In nucleotides, the CDR3 is TGTGCCAGCAGCTCCCCAGGGGGAGCCAAAAACATTCAGTACTTC.

The V gene is TRBV6-1, the J gene TRBJ2-3; the D gene is possibly TRBD2 (6 bases). The germline CDR1 and CDR2 sequences are MNHNS and SASEGT. Trimming stripped 4 bases from V and 4 bases from J, with 9 bases between. The CDR3 is 13 amino acids. CDR3 sequence (DNA): TGTGCCAGCAGTGCACTAGCTGCAGATACGCAGTATTTT. As protein: CASSALAADTQYF.

The chain recombines TRBV20-1 with TRBJ1-1, with D perhaps matching TRBD1 (5 bases). The CDR3 covers 14 residues. Germline loops: CDR1 DFQATT, CDR2 SNEGSKA (reference sequence). V shed 0 bases and J shed 1 base, with 9 bases lying between them. DNA of the CDR3: TGCAGTGCTAGAGAGGGGGGGGGGAACACTGAAGCTTTCTTT. Its translation is CSAREGGGNTEAFF.

This clonotype was found a few times. The J gene is TRBJ2-7, the V gene TRBV7-6, with a tentative D call TRBD2 (5 bases). The V end was cut by 0 bases, the J end by 4 bases, with 16 bases between. This CDR3 spans 16 amino acids. Germline V gene data show CDR1 as SGHVS and CDR2 as FNYEAQ. The CDR3 region is CASSLAPSGMAYEQYF. Here the CDR3 DNA reads TGTGCCAGCAGCTTAGCGCCGTCGGGGATGGCTTACGAGCAGTACTTC.

This clonotype was recorded many times. The chain joins TRBV15 to TRBJ2-5; D is unclear. Germline-derived CDR1 and CDR2 are LNHNV and YYDKDF (reference sequence). This CDR3 comprises 17 residues. Trimming removed 5 bases from V and 1 base from J, with 20 bases in between. The CDR3 nucleotides are TGTGCCACCAGCGTCTTTCCCTTAAAGAGTATCCAAGAGACCCAGTACTTC. Protein: CATSVFPLKSIQETQYF.

In its sample, this clonotype was seen a few times. The genes are TRBV5-1 and TRBJ2-7; D is possibly TRBD1 (6 bases). This CDR3 is built from 15 residues. Between the trimmed V and J ends, which lost 0 bases and 0 bases, there was a span of 10 bases. CDR1 and CDR2 (germline): SGHRS, YFSETQ. CDR3 sequence (DNA): TGCGCCAGCAGCTTGGTGGCAGGGGCCTCCTACGAGCAGTACTTC. Protein product: CASSLVAGASYEQYF.

The chain couples TRBV27 to TRBJ2-3; no definite D call. The length of the CDR3 is 16 residues. With 2 bases removed from V and 3 bases from J, the gap between germline ends came to 15 bases. In germline, CDR1 is MNHEY, CDR2 SMNVEV (reference sequence). CDR3 coding DNA: TGTGCCAGCAGTTTAGGGTCCGAGCGACGGACAGATACGCAGTATTTT. Encoded protein: CASSLGSERRTDTQYF.

This clonotype appeared a few times. This sequence joins TRBV9 and TRBJ2-4; a weak D match, TRBD2 (6 bases). The V end was cut by 3 bases, the J end by 5 bases, with 15 bases between. Germline CDR1 is SGDLS and CDR2 is YYNGEE. The CDR3 loop spans 15 amino acids. Here the CDR3 DNA reads TGTGCCAGCAGCGAGGAGGGACTCCTGCAAAACATTCAGTACTTC. Amino acid sequence: CASSEEGLLQNIQYF.

The chain combines TRBV12-3 or TRBV12-4 with TRBJ1-4; 7 bases are a match to TRBD1. This CDR3 region has 14 residues. The J segment lost 4 bases and the V segment lost 6 bases, leaving 5 bases of the junction unmatched. The CDR3 sequence is CASRSGTDNEKLFF. The CDR3 DNA is TGTGCCAGCAGGTCCGGGACAGATAATGAAAAACTGTTTTTT.